Listed below are T cell receptor beta chains from one sample, sequenced in a study of blood T cell repertoires in COVID-19. Generated by immunoSEQ multiplex PCR, the TCRdb table keeps only in-frame clones and is missing some. Of some 230,000 clones in the sample, around 80% were seen once. The sequencing input was PBMCs or T cells enriched from blood (not recorded which). These receptors were obtained from a man aged 35-49 years who had recovered from COVID-19. Each CDR3 is given with its conserved first and last residue. D genes are given only for firm matches. Only some rows state a clone size, as once, few, many or a class for expanded clones.

cdr3_aa	cdr3_nt	clone_size	v_call	j_call	cdr3_length	d_call
CASSLAVRRESYNEQFF	TGTGCCAGCAGCTTAGCGGTTCGGCGGGAGTCCTACAATGAGCAGTTCTTC	few	TRBV7-6	TRBJ2-1	17	TRBD2
CASSPETADNYGYTF	TGTGCCAGCAGCCCGGAGACAGCCGATAACTATGGCTACACCTTC	NA	TRBV4-2	TRBJ1-2	15	NA
CASSPGTNQETQYF	TGTGCCAGCAGCCCTGGGACTAACCAAGAGACCCAGTACTTC	NA	TRBV6-9	TRBJ2-5	14	TRBD2
CATSDFRGPRFQETQYF	TGTGCCACCAGTGATTTTAGGGGGCCACGATTCCAAGAGACCCAGTACTTC	NA	TRBV24-1	TRBJ2-5	17	TRBD1
CASSLALTEGYTF	TGTGCCAGCAGCTTGGCCCTCACGGAGGGCTACACCTTC	once	TRBV5-4	TRBJ1-2	13	NA
CASSQIGSGLEAFF	TGTGCCAGCAGCCAAATCGGTTCAGGGCTTGAAGCTTTCTTT	few	TRBV4-2	TRBJ1-1	14	NA
CAWRGDRFFSPLHF	TGTGCCTGGAGGGGGGACAGGTTCTTCTCACCCCTCCACTTT	NA	TRBV30	TRBJ1-6	14	TRBD1
CAWSATNYGYTF	TGTGCCTGGAGTGCTACCAACTATGGCTACACCTTC	NA	TRBV30	TRBJ1-2	12	NA
CSASKGGVQYF	TGCAGTGCTAGTAAGGGGGGGGTGCAGTACTTC	NA	TRBV20-1	TRBJ2-7	11	NA
CSASEAGYATNEKLFF	TGCAGTGCTAGTGAGGCGGGGTATGCAACTAATGAAAAACTGTTTTTT	NA	TRBV20-1	TRBJ1-4	16	NA
CASSQDTVLSGNTIYF	TGTGCCAGCAGCCAAGATACAGTCCTCTCTGGAAACACCATATATTTT	NA	TRBV14	TRBJ1-3	16	NA
CASSLAQYNEQFF	TGTGCCAGCAGCTTAGCTCAGTACAATGAGCAGTTCTTC	NA	TRBV11-2	TRBJ2-1	13	NA
CASSQGLAGGAYEQYF	TGCGCCAGCAGCCAAGGGCTAGCGGGGGGCGCCTACGAGCAGTACTTC	NA	TRBV4-3	TRBJ2-7	16	TRBD2
CASSLAGHDSPLHF	TGTGCCAGCAGTCTGGCGGGGCATGATTCACCCCTCCACTTT	NA	TRBV28	TRBJ1-6	14	NA
CASSLRLQETQYF	TGTGCCAGCAGCCTTCGACTACAAGAGACCCAGTACTTC	NA	TRBV7-3	TRBJ2-5	13	NA
CASSYSWDTPYEQYF	TGTGCCAGCAGTTACTCGTGGGACACCCCCTACGAGCAGTACTTC	NA	TRBV6-2/TRBV6-3	TRBJ2-7	15	NA
CASSPRTGQGAEAFF	TGCGCCAGCAGCCCTCGGACAGGGCAGGGGGCTGAAGCTTTCTTT	NA	TRBV5-1	TRBJ1-1	15	TRBD1
CASSVKGQSNEKLFF	TGTGCCAGCAGCGTAAAGGGGCAGTCGAATGAAAAACTGTTTTTT	few	TRBV9	TRBJ1-4	15	NA
CASASGTGVRNTEAFF	TGTGCCAGCGCCTCGGGGACAGGGGTTAGGAACACTGAAGCTTTCTTT	NA	TRBV5-4	TRBJ1-1	16	TRBD1
CASSQDLGTGVVNQPQHF	TGCGCCAGCAGCCAAGATCTTGGGACAGGTGTTGTTAATCAGCCCCAGCATTTT	NA	TRBV4-3	TRBJ1-5	18	TRBD1
CASSLALSDPTYEQYF	TGTGCCAGCAGCTTAGCACTATCCGACCCAACCTACGAGCAGTACTTC	NA	TRBV7-8	TRBJ2-7	16	NA
CASSEGLAGGRSYEQYF	TGTGCCAGCAGTGAGGGACTAGCGGGGGGGCGCTCCTACGAGCAGTACTTC	NA	TRBV9	TRBJ2-7	17	TRBD2
CASSRGPGETQYF	TGTGCCAGCAGCCGGGGGCCGGGGGAGACCCAGTACTTC	NA	TRBV14	TRBJ2-5	13	NA
CASSQASGGNEQFF	TGCGCCAGCAGCCAAGCGTCAGGGGGGAATGAGCAGTTCTTC	NA	TRBV4-1	TRBJ2-1	14	NA
CASSPGRGQGPTVRVFF	TGCGCCAGCAGCCCAGGGAGGGGACAGGGGCCTACCGTTCGGGTTTTCTTT	NA	TRBV5-1	TRBJ1-1	17	TRBD1
CASSPLSEALNTEAFF	TGTGCCAGCTCACCGCTTTCTGAGGCCTTGAACACTGAAGCTTTCTTT	NA	TRBV18	TRBJ1-1	16	NA
CASSQDGTAVRKLFF	TGTGCCAGCAGCCAAGATGGGACAGCAGTACGAAAACTGTTTTTT	NA	TRBV4-2	TRBJ1-4	15	TRBD1
CASSHVIGGSDNEQFF	TGCGCCAGCAGCCACGTTATAGGGGGCTCGGACAATGAGCAGTTCTTC	NA	TRBV5-1	TRBJ2-1	16	TRBD1
CASSRAGVSGLAGYEQFF	TGTGCCAGCAGTAGAGCTGGTGTTTCGGGACTAGCGGGGTATGAGCAGTTCTTC	NA	TRBV2	TRBJ2-1	18	TRBD2
CSVRTYNGYTF	TGCAGCGTTCGGACTTATAATGGCTACACCTTC	many	TRBV29-1	TRBJ1-2	11	NA
CASSVVRGPGELFF	TGTGCCAGCAGCGTAGTAAGGGGGCCCGGGGAGCTGTTTTTT	NA	TRBV9	TRBJ2-2	14	TRBD1
CASSPQGAHGYTF	TGTGCCAGCAGCCCACAGGGGGCGCATGGCTACACCTTC	few	TRBV5-4	TRBJ1-2	13	TRBD1
CASSSKGGGDEKLFF	TGCGCCAGCAGCAGTAAAGGGGGCGGGGATGAAAAACTGTTTTTT	NA	TRBV5-1	TRBJ1-4	15	TRBD1
CSGERGTEAFF	TGCAGTGGCGAACGGGGGACTGAAGCTTTCTTT	NA	TRBV20-1	TRBJ1-1	11	NA
CASSRRTLAYNEQFF	TGTGCCAGCAGCCGTAGGACATTAGCCTACAATGAGCAGTTCTTC	NA	TRBV5-8	TRBJ2-1	15	NA
CASSSTAGNQYF	TGTGCCAGCAGCTCGACCGCCGGGAATCAGTACTTC	NA	TRBV7-9	TRBJ2-7	12	NA
CASSLGQSMNTEAFF	TGTGCCAGCAGCTTAGGACAGAGCATGAACACTGAAGCTTTCTTT	NA	TRBV7-2	TRBJ1-1	15	NA
CASRAYEGQPQHF	TGTGCCAGCAGGGCCTACGAGGGTCAGCCCCAGCATTTT	once	TRBV5-8	TRBJ1-5	13	NA
CAWSAGLAGSSTGELFF	TGTGCCTGGAGTGCCGGACTAGCGGGAAGTAGCACCGGGGAGCTGTTTTTT	NA	TRBV30	TRBJ2-2	17	TRBD2
CASSRQGLGYTF	TGTGCCAGCAGCAGACAGGGTCTTGGCTACACCTTC	NA	TRBV3-1/TRBV3-2	TRBJ1-2	12	TRBD1
CASTLKAGRVGYTF	TGTGCCAGCACCTTGAAGGCGGGACGTGTGGGCTACACCTTC	NA	TRBV21-1	TRBJ1-2	14	NA
CASSLDRFYGYTF	TGTGCCAGCAGCCTGGACAGGTTCTATGGCTACACCTTC	NA	TRBV5-4	TRBJ1-2	13	TRBD1
CASSLASVGTGELFF	TGTGCCAGCAGCTTGGCTAGCGTGGGCACCGGGGAGCTGTTTTTT	NA	TRBV5-4	TRBJ2-2	15	NA